The 29 T cell receptor beta chains given below trace back to one sample, sequenced in a study of Ad26.COV2.S vaccination and SARS-CoV-2 variants. Measured with immunoSEQ multiplex PCR; TCRdb has only the in-frame clones, and not every one. The sample lists fewer than 500,000 clones; about 93% were seen once. Treatment specified: over 15 received Ad26.COV2.S at low or high dose, single or two shots; 5 received placebo; per-sample allocation not given. After the first vaccine or placebo injection, samples were drawn on day 63. The source was peripheral blood, collected in a trial of Ad26.COV2.S vaccine versus placebo. All receptors derive from a person aged 18-65 years who received the Ad26.COV2.S COVID-19 vaccine or a placebo.

The chain uses TRBV12-3 or TRBV12-4 and TRBJ1-2, with D unresolved. This CDR3 contains 13 residues. V shed 3 bases and J shed 4 bases, with 9 bases lying between them. The CDR3 sequence: CASSFEPIYGYTF. In DNA, the CDR3 is TGTGCCAGCAGTTTTGAGCCGATCTATGGCTACACCTTC.

The V gene is TRBV19, the J gene TRBJ2-6; D gene unclear. This CDR3 has 13 residues. Trimming cost V 1 base and J 2 bases, with 0 bases left between them. CDR1 and CDR2 (germline): LNHDA, SQIVND (reference sequence). CDR3 bases: TGTGCCAGTAGTATAGCTGGGGCCAACGTCCTGACTTTC. Its translation is CASSIAGANVLTF.

The chain uses TRBV18 and TRBJ2-1, with D perhaps assigned TRBD1 or TRBD2 (5 bases each). CDR1 KGHSH and CDR2 LQKENI come from the germline V gene. The CDR3 has 15 amino acids. V was pared by 3 bases and J by 1 base, with 10 bases between. The chain's CDR3 is CASSPGGRSYNEQFF. The CDR3 coding sequence is TGTGCCAGCTCACCTGGGGGTAGGTCCTACAATGAGCAGTTCTTC. Combining the CDR3 with reference TRBV18 and TRBJ2-1 gives the whole variable domain NAGVMQNPRHLVRRRGQEARLRCSPMKGHSHVYWYRQLPEEGLKFMVYLQKENIIDESGMPKERFSAEFPKEGPSILRIQQVVRGDSAAYFCASSPGGRSYNEQFFGPGTRLTVL.

This chain uses TRBV29-1 with TRBJ2-3; TRBD2 matches 7 bases. This CDR3 is built from 13 residues. The germline V gene encodes CDR1 SQVTM and CDR2 ANQGSEA. The trim removed 3 bases at V and 5 bases at J, leaving 5 bases unmatched. The CDR3 bases are TGCAGCGTTGACGGGCGGGAGAGAGATACGCAGTATTTT. This gives the protein CSVDGRERDTQYF.

V usage is TRBV19 and J usage is TRBJ2-6, with D possibly TRBD1 on 6 matching bases. V lost 4 bases, J lost 0 bases, and 13 bases lay in between. CDR1 is LNHDA, CDR2 SQIVND, per germline (reference sequence). The CDR3 covers 17 residues. The CDR3 spells CASSSSGALSGANVLTF. CDR3 sequence (DNA): TGTGCCAGTAGTAGCTCAGGGGCCCTCTCTGGGGCCAACGTCCTGACTTTC.

This chain connects TRBV6-5 to TRBJ1-4; tentative D call: TRBD1 (5 bases). There are 16 residues in the CDR3. Deletions cut 0 bases from V and 8 bases from J, with 16 bases between. CDR1 and CDR2 from the germline V gene are MNHEY and SVGAGI. The chain's CDR3 is CASSYSYGTLGEKLFF. CDR3 coding DNA: TGTGCCAGCAGTTACTCCTATGGGACCCTGGGGGAAAAACTGTTTTTT.

The chain has TRBV4-1 and TRBJ2-5; D gene unclear. The CDR3 covers 14 residues. V was cut by 1 base and J by 3 bases, with 9 bases left in between. The germline V gene has CDR1 MGHRA and CDR2 YSYEKL. This chain's CDR3 is CASSQVGPKETQYF. CDR3 DNA: TGCGCCAGCAGCCAAGTCGGTCCTAAAGAGACCCAGTACTTC.

This clone was seen a few times. The chain employs TRBV19 and TRBJ2-7, with 7 bases fitting TRBD1. The germline V gene has CDR1 LNHDA and CDR2 SQIVND (reference sequence). V lost 7 bases and J lost 3; bases outside the gene matches: 9. This CDR3 has 14 amino acids. CDR3 sequence (DNA): TGTGCCAGTACTCCCGGGACAGATTTCTACGAGCAGTACTTC. Its translation is CASTPGTDFYEQYF.

The chain employs TRBV3-1 (or the pseudogene TRBV3-2) and TRBJ2-7; D gene uncertain. CDR1 is LGHDT and CDR2 is YNNKEL in the germline V gene (reference sequence). This CDR3 has 14 amino acids. The V end was cut by 4 bases, the J end by 5 bases, with 15 bases between. CDR3 bases: TGTGCCAGCAGCCCCCTCTTCCCCACGGACGAGCAGTACTTC. Translating it yields CASSPLFPTDEQYF.

The chain uses TRBV25-1 and TRBJ1-5; possibly TRBD1 for D (5 bases). The CDR3 totals 15 residues. Germline values: CDR1 MGHDK, CDR2 SYGVNS. V was shortened by 0 bases and J by 1 base, with 7 bases between the two germline ends. CDR3 loop: CASSEYGGSNQPQHF. In DNA form, the CDR3 reads TGTGCCAGCAGTGAATATGGGGGGAGCAATCAGCCCCAGCATTTT.

The chain recombines TRBV18 with TRBJ2-2, with a weak D call TRBD2 (8 bases). V was shortened by 3 bases and J by 4 bases, with 21 bases between the two germline ends. The length of the CDR3 is 18 residues. The V gene's germline CDR1 is KGHSH and CDR2 LQKENI. The CDR3: CASSPRGPAGGGTGELFF. CDR3 nucleotide sequence: TGTGCCAGCTCACCGAGGGGGCCGGCGGGAGGTGGCACCGGGGAGCTGTTTTTT.

This clone came up a few times. V and J are TRBV6-9 and TRBJ2-7, with a possible D match to TRBD1 (5 bases). The ends were cut back, 2 bases at V and 2 bases at J, with 13 bases in the middle. Looked up from germline, CDR1 is MNHGY and CDR2 is SVAAGI. This CDR3 is built from 15 residues. CDR3 DNA: TGTGCCAGCAGTTATAAGGGGTTTCCCCCCTACGAGCAGTACTTC. Its translation is CASSYKGFPPYEQYF.

This rearrangement joins TRBV18 to TRBJ1-1; the D is unclear. The V gene lost 2 bases and the J gene lost 6 bases, with 10 bases spanning the gap. Germline loops: CDR1 KGHSH, CDR2 LQKENI. The CDR3 runs 13 residues. CDR3 residues: CASSPSVAAEAFF. In DNA form, the CDR3 reads TGTGCCAGCTCACCATCAGTCGCCGCTGAAGCTTTCTTT.

The chain carries TRBV10-1 and TRBJ1-1; 8 bases agree with TRBD1. J was trimmed by 5 bases and V by 2 bases; bases with no gene match: 13. The CDR3 is 17 amino acids. The V gene's germline CDR1 is WNHNN and CDR2 SYGVQD (reference sequence). The CDR3 loop reads CASSEKELTGGGTEAFF. The CDR3 bases are TGCGCCAGCAGTGAGAAGGAGTTAACAGGGGGTGGTACTGAAGCTTTCTTT.

V and J are TRBV14 and TRBJ2-3, with a weak D call TRBD2 (5 bases). V shed 0 bases and J shed 2 bases, with 15 bases lying between them. CDR1 SGHDN and CDR2 FVKESK come from the germline V gene. CDR3 length: 17 residues. CDR3 nucleotide sequence: TGTGCCAGCAGCCAAGAACCTGTTATAGCGCCCACAGATACGCAGTATTTT. Translating it yields CASSQEPVIAPTDTQYF.

The chain couples TRBV28 to TRBJ1-5; D is perhaps TRBD1 (6 bases). Germline V gene lookup returns CDR1 MDHEN and CDR2 SYDVKM. There are 12 residues in the CDR3. CDR3 sequence (DNA): TGTCTTACCGGGGGGGGCGGACAGCCCCAGCATTTT. Residues: CLTGGGGQPQHF.

The V call is TRBV5-4, the J call TRBJ1-1; 7 bases map to TRBD1. V shed 5 bases, J shed 8 bases, and the junction held 9 bases outside the gene matches. This CDR3 has 13 amino acids. Germline V gene sequence: CDR1 SGHNT, CDR2 YYREEE (reference sequence). DNA for the CDR3: TGTGCCAGCAGTTTTGACCGGGACAGAGAAGCTTTCTTT. It encodes CASSFDRDREAFF.

This clone was observed a handful of times. The CDR3 nucleotides read TGCGCCAGCAGCCAATCGAAGACAGGGTTTCCCTATGGCTACACCTTC. It is translated as CASSQSKTGFPYGYTF. The chain couples TRBV4-1 to TRBJ1-2, with 7 positions matching TRBD1. The CDR3 spans 16 residues. Trimming at V came to 2 bases and at J to 4 bases, leaving 10 bases not matched to a gene. From germline, CDR1 is MGHRA and CDR2 YSYEKL.

The gene calls are TRBV19 and TRBJ2-1, with D possibly being TRBD2 (5 bases). The CDR3 covers 19 residues. Trimming stripped 0 bases from V and 3 bases from J, with 21 bases between. The germline gives CDR1 LNHDA, CDR2 SQIVND (reference sequence). This CDR3 reads CASSIDGVGPGIGYNEQFF. The CDR3 DNA reads as TGTGCCAGTAGTATAGATGGTGTGGGTCCGGGAATTGGCTACAATGAGCAGTTCTTC.

The chain has TRBV12-3 or TRBV12-4 and TRBJ2-4; possible D gene TRBD1, 5 bases. This CDR3 has 13 residues. V was cut by 6 bases and J by 2 bases, with 8 bases left in between. CDR3 sequence (DNA): TGTGCCAGCAGGTCAGGGTCCAAAAACATTCAGTACTTC. It translates to CASRSGSKNIQYF.

This rearrangement joins TRBV18 to TRBJ2-1; 7 nucleotides agree with TRBD2. The CDR3 runs 15 residues. Germline V gene sequence: CDR1 KGHSH, CDR2 LQKENI. V trimming: 3 bases; J trimming: 5 bases; junction bases outside the gene matches: 7. This CDR3 is CASSPPGTNHNEQFF. The CDR3 DNA follows: TGTGCCAGCTCACCCCCCGGGACTAACCACAATGAGCAGTTCTTC. Looking up the rest from reference TRBV18 and TRBJ2-1 gives the full variable domain: NAGVMQNPRHLVRRRGQEARLRCSPMKGHSHVYWYRQLPEEGLKFMVYLQKENIIDESGMPKERFSAEFPKEGPSILRIQQVVRGDSAAYFCASSPPGTNHNEQFFGPGTRLTVL.

The rearrangement uses TRBV6-2 or TRBV6-3 and TRBJ1-2; D remains unclear. Germline V gene lookup returns CDR1 MNHEY and CDR2 SVGEGT. This CDR3 is built from 13 residues. The V gene lost 4 bases and the J gene lost 2 bases, with 8 bases spanning the gap. CDR3 protein: CASSFAKNYGYTF. CDR3 nucleotides: TGTGCCAGCAGTTTCGCCAAGAACTATGGCTACACCTTC.

Only one count was recorded for this clone. V is TRBV7-2 and J is TRBJ1-3; D not resolved. Germline CDR1 is SGHTA and CDR2 is FQGNSA. Trimming removed 4 bases from V and 0 bases from J, with 4 bases in between. The CDR3 spans 13 residues. CDR3: CASSSYSGNTIYF. The CDR3 DNA reads TGTGCCAGCAGCTCGTACTCTGGAAACACCATATATTTT.

The genes are TRBV27 and TRBJ2-7, with 8 nucleotides matching TRBD2. The germline V gene encodes CDR1 MNHEY and CDR2 SMNVEV (reference sequence). V dropped 6 bases and J dropped 7; count of bases not matched to a gene: 11. The CDR3 contains 14 residues. The CDR3 DNA follows: TGTGCCAGCAGAACCTTAGCGGGAAATTTAGAGCAGTACTTC. Encoded protein: CASRTLAGNLEQYF.

The chain uses TRBV28 and TRBJ2-3, with D perhaps TRBD2 (6 bases). This CDR3 spans 14 amino acids. Germline loops: CDR1 MDHEN, CDR2 SYDVKM. With 7 bases removed from V and 1 base from J, the gap between germline ends came to 12 bases. Written as DNA, the CDR3 is TGTGCCAGCACCCCGGGACTTGGCACAGATACGCAGTATTTT. It codes for CASTPGLGTDTQYF.

V is TRBV5-8 and J is TRBJ1-3; D unclear. V shed 5 bases and J shed 4 bases, with 13 bases lying between them. Per germline, CDR1 SGHTS and CDR2 YDEGEE. CDR3 size: 14 residues. In nucleotides, the CDR3 is TGTGCCAGCAGATCGACCATTACCGGAAACACCATATATTTT. Protein sequence: CASRSTITGNTIYF.

The chain combines TRBV7-9 with TRBJ2-7; D perhaps matches TRBD1 (6 bases). In germline, CDR1 is SEHNR, CDR2 FQNEAQ (reference sequence). V lost 4 bases to trimming and J lost 2 bases, with 12 bases between them. The CDR3 sequence is 14 residues long. The CDR3 coding sequence is TGTGCCAGCAGCTACCGGGACACCCCCTACGAGCAGTACTTC. It specifies CASSYRDTPYEQYF. The entire variable domain, with the rest obtained from reference TRBV7-9 and TRBJ2-7, is as follows: DTGVSQNPRHKITKRGQNVTFRCDPISEHNRLYWYRQTLGQGPEFLTYFQNEAQLEKSRLLSDRFSAERPKGSFSTLEIQRTEQGDSAMYLCASSYRDTPYEQYFGPGTRLTVT.

The chain couples TRBV5-4 to TRBJ2-1, with 7 nucleotides matching TRBD2. Germline V gives CDR1 SGHNT, CDR2 YYREEE (reference sequence). Losses at the gene ends were 4 bases for V and 6 bases for J; bases not matched to a gene: 7. The CDR3 contains 14 residues. The CDR3 reads CASSGATSANEQFF. The CDR3 nucleotides read TGTGCCAGCAGCGGGGCTACTAGCGCCAATGAGCAGTTCTTC.

This clone was seen a few times. The V call is TRBV7-9, the J call TRBJ1-2; TRBD1 is a possible D gene (5 bases). The germline V and J ends were trimmed by 4 bases and 6 bases, with 18 bases remaining between them. The CDR3 spans 15 residues. Germline assignment: CDR1 SEHNR and CDR2 FQNEAQ (reference sequence). CDR3 nucleotides: TGTGCCAGCAGCTACACCGGGACCGATCTCGATGGCTACACCTTC. Translation gives CASSYTGTDLDGYTF.